This paragraph reports one TCR beta chain. The antigen is undetermined. The PCR had 60 Vbeta and 13 Jbeta primers. Method: immunoSEQ multiplex PCR; TCRdb's copy keeps in-frame clones and lacks some. Across over 45,000 clones, the top ten clones capture 2% to 2.5% of the sample. This record comes from a study of cytomegalovirus exposure and HLA in healthy donors. Study findings and constraints: Sequencing likely produced, as an artifact, a cluster of highly shared sequence variants. Later work associated more than 15,000 TCR beta sequences with HLA alleles at 0.05 false discovery rate. Under in vitro conditions, a few CMV-associated chains were confirmed as specific for CMV antigens. CMV serostatus stood as the only immune exposure information on hand.

The V and J ends lost 3 bases and 2 bases respectively, with 13 bases between them. This CDR3 is 15 amino acids long. Germline values: CDR1 KGHSH, CDR2 LQKENI. The sequenced sample consisted of PBMCs. The gene calls are TRBV18 and TRBJ1-1; no clear D gene. The receptor's source is a woman aged 18-30 years in good health and CMV-seronegative. The CDR3 loop is CASSPSSGLNTEAFF. CDR3 DNA: TGTGCCAGCTCACCCTCCTCCGGACTAAACACTGAAGCTTTCTTT. Full variable domain (rest looked up from reference TRBV18 and TRBJ1-1): NAGVMQNPRHLVRRRGQEARLRCSPMKGHSHVYWYRQLPEEGLKFMVYLQKENIIDESGMPKERFSAEFPKEGPSILRIQQVVRGDSAAYFCASSPSSGLNTEAFFGQGTRLTVV.